One and the same sample provided the 27 T cell receptor beta chains below, sequenced in a study of a mutant IDH1 vaccine in newly diagnosed glioma. Time point of the sample: week 47, end of study. Topical imiquimod accompanied each vaccine dose, which consisted of 300 ug of mutant IDH1 20-mer peptide. Their target antigens are unknown. The table came from immunoSEQ multiplex PCR; TCRdb's copy has only in-frame clones and leaves some out. The table lists approximately 50,000 clones, approximately 76% of them singletons, with over 4.5% in the top ten. Source: PBMCs, taken from a glioma patient whose treatment included an IDH1 peptide vaccine. These receptor sequences come from a middle-aged woman with glioma. Some clones in this sample may be carry-over from other donors' samples.

This clone has a handful of counts. The rearrangement uses TRBV5-1 and TRBJ2-5; 9 positions agree with TRBD2. CDR3 length: 15 amino acids. Trimming at V came to 0 bases and at J to 5 bases, leaving 5 bases not matched to a gene. Germline V gives CDR1 SGHRS, CDR2 YFSETQ. The CDR3 coding sequence is TGCGCCAGCAGCTTGGGCGGGGGGGCCTCGGAGACCCAGTACTTC. Translating gives CASSLGGGASETQYF.

The chain uses TRBV9 and TRBJ2-2, with 8 nucleotides matching TRBD2. Germline V gene data show CDR1 as SGDLS and CDR2 as YYNGEE. The CDR3 length is 15 residues. The junction had 2 bases not matched to a gene; V was cut back by 4 bases and J by 0 bases. The CDR3 loop is CASSREGTNTGELFF. Here the CDR3 DNA reads TGTGCCAGCAGCCGGGAGGGGACGAACACCGGGGAGCTGTTTTTT.

About this clone itself: Its ends do not fully match the called genes, so a read error is possible. The CDR3 nucleotides are TGTGCTAGCAGCTTAGGCCCGAAAGAGACCCAGTACTTC. Translated, it gives CASSLGPKETQYF. J is TRBJ2-5 and V is TRBV7-7; the D is unclear. Looked up from germline, CDR1 is SSHAT and CDR2 is FNYEAQ (reference sequence). The CDR3 spans 13 residues.

The rearrangement joins TRBV5-1 to TRBJ1-1, with 10 bases identical to TRBD1. This CDR3 has 13 residues. The germline CDR1 and CDR2 sequences are SGHRS and YFSETQ. Trimming removed 5 bases from V and 4 bases from J; junction bases left unmatched: 2. The CDR3 loop is CASSWTGGTEAFF. The CDR3 region has the DNA TGCGCCAGCAGTTGGACAGGGGGCACTGAAGCTTTCTTT.

The CDR3 DNA is TGCGCCAGAGAGAGGGGGCTTAAGCCTGGGGCCAACGTCCTGACTTTC. It yields the protein CARERGLKPGANVLTF. This chain joins TRBV4-3 and TRBJ2-6, with TRBD1 matching over 7 bases. V lost 9 bases to trimming and J lost 2 bases; unmatched junction nucleotides: 10. The CDR3 is 16 amino acids. Per the germline V gene, CDR1 is LGHNA and CDR2 is YSLEER.

This clone turned up a few times. This chain links TRBV30 with TRBJ2-1; 10 positions agree with TRBD2. Losses at the gene ends were 7 bases for V and 0 bases for J; bases not matched to a gene: 15. Germline-derived CDR1 and CDR2 are GTSNPN and SVGIG (reference sequence). The CDR3 is 18 residues long. The CDR3 coding sequence is TGTGCCTTGCTTGGAAGGGTTAGCGGGAGGACCTCCTACAATGAGCAGTTCTTC. Amino acid sequence: CALLGRVSGRTSYNEQFF.

This chain uses TRBV5-1 with TRBJ1-6; no clear D gene. The CDR3 covers 14 residues. The V end lost 4 bases, the J end lost 4 bases, and 9 bases lay between the germline ends. Per the germline V gene, CDR1 is SGHRS and CDR2 is YFSETQ. CDR3 in DNA: TGCGCCAGCAGCGTCGAGCTTTATAATTCACCCCTCCACTTT. This gives the protein CASSVELYNSPLHF.

This clone was seen a few times. The chain uses TRBV2 and TRBJ2-7, with D possibly TRBD1 on 6 matching bases. Germline V gene data show CDR1 as SNHLY and CDR2 as FYNNEI. This CDR3 contains 13 residues. Trimming stripped 6 bases from V and 6 bases from J, with 15 bases between. In DNA, the CDR3 is TGTGCCAGCAGCCCATACAGGGTAGTCGAGCAGTACTTC. This translates into CASSPYRVVEQYF. Looking up the rest from reference TRBV2 and TRBJ2-7 gives the full variable domain: EPEVTQTPSHQVTQMGQEVILRCVPISNHLYFYWYRQILGQKVEFLVSFYNNEISEKSEIFDDQFSVERPDGSNFTLKIRSTKLEDSAMYFCASSPYRVVEQYFGPGTRLTVT.

The chain has TRBV7-2 and TRBJ1-5, with 9 bases lining up with TRBD1. This CDR3 region has 15 residues. Germline V CDR1 and CDR2: SGHTA, FQGNSA. The V gene end was trimmed by 5 bases and the J gene end by 7 bases; junction bases not matched to a gene: 9. The chain's CDR3 is CASSTAGTGQQPQHF. The DNA of the CDR3 is TGTGCCAGCAGCACTGCCGGGACAGGGCAACAGCCCCAGCATTTT.

The chain links TRBV5-1 to TRBJ1-5; D uncertain. This CDR3 has 13 residues. Between the trimmed V and J ends, which lost 0 bases and 4 bases, there was a span of 5 bases. Germline V gene sequence: CDR1 SGHRS, CDR2 YFSETQ. CDR3 coding DNA: TGCGCCAGCAGCTTGGTCGGTAATCAGCCCCAGCATTTT. This sequence encodes CASSLVGNQPQHF.

The chain links TRBV6-5 to TRBJ2-7, with 9 nucleotides matching TRBD1. V trimming: 7 bases; J trimming: 2 bases; junction bases outside the gene matches: 9. The germline V gene encodes CDR1 MNHEY and CDR2 SVGAGI. The CDR3 totals 15 residues. The CDR3 loop reads CASTARDRVPYEQYF. CDR3 DNA: TGTGCCAGCACCGCCCGGGACAGGGTCCCCTACGAGCAGTACTTC.

The chain carries TRBV9 and TRBJ2-3; D is unresolved. The CDR3 has 14 amino acids. Germline V gene lookup returns CDR1 SGDLS and CDR2 YYNGEE. Trimming shortened V by 3 bases and J by 4 bases, and 12 bases separated the two germline ends. CDR3 region: CASSAPGSPDTQYF. CDR3 DNA sequence: TGTGCCAGCAGCGCGCCTGGGTCCCCAGATACGCAGTATTTT.

The rearrangement uses TRBV30 and TRBJ2-7; possible D gene TRBD2, 6 bases. Germline CDR1 and CDR2: GTSNPN and SVGIG (reference sequence). CDR3 length equals 12 residues. Trimming cost V 2 bases and J 2 bases, with 7 bases left between them. CDR3 DNA: TGTGCCTGGAGTAGACTAGCCTACGAGCAGTACTTC. It is translated as CAWSRLAYEQYF.

The rearrangement links TRBV6-5 to TRBJ1-2, with no clear D. V was trimmed by 3 bases and J by 7 bases, leaving 12 bases between them. CDR3 length: 13 amino acids. CDR1 MNHEY and CDR2 SVGAGI come from the germline V gene. The DNA for the CDR3 is TGTGCCAGCAGTTATGGGGAAGGCGGTGGCTACACCTTC. Encoded protein: CASSYGEGGGYTF.

V is TRBV6-6 and J is TRBJ2-1, with D possibly being TRBD2 (5 bases). Germline CDR1 MNHNY, CDR2 SVGAGI (reference sequence). The CDR3 consists of 14 residues. V was cut by 0 bases and J by 7 bases, with 10 bases left in between. The CDR3 here is CASSYSTGINEQFF. CDR3 in DNA: TGTGCCAGCAGTTACTCGACGGGGATAAATGAGCAGTTCTTC.

The rearrangement uses TRBV2 and TRBJ2-2, with TRBD2 identical over 11 bases. Germline loops: CDR1 SNHLY, CDR2 FYNNEI. The J segment lost 6 bases and the V segment lost 1 base, leaving 1 base of the junction unmatched. There are 15 residues in the CDR3. CDR3 sequence reads: CASSEGLAGSGELFF. CDR3 nucleotide sequence: TGTGCCAGCAGTGAAGGACTAGCGGGGTCCGGGGAGCTGTTTTTT.

V gene TRBV7-6 combines with J gene TRBJ1-2; TRBD1 aligns across 9 bases. From germline, CDR1 is SGHVS and CDR2 FNYEAQ. CDR3 length: 16 amino acids. V was clipped by 4 bases and J by 7 bases; unmatched bases: 13. CDR3 protein: CASSSRSGQGLGGYTF. In DNA form, the CDR3 reads TGTGCCAGCAGCTCCCGCTCGGGACAGGGCTTGGGTGGCTACACCTTC.

The chain employs TRBV27 and TRBJ2-7; possible D gene TRBD1, 7 bases. The V and J ends lost 6 bases and 3 bases respectively, with 18 bases between them. The CDR3 is 15 residues long. Germline values: CDR1 MNHEY, CDR2 SMNVEV (reference sequence). CDR3 DNA sequence: TGTGCCAGCAGCCCTCAGTGGAGGGGGCTCTACGAGCAGTACTTC. This sequence encodes CASSPQWRGLYEQYF.

Only one count was recorded for this clone. This may be a read error: a much more frequent sequence differs by one nucleotide. The chain is built from TRBV19 and TRBJ1-5; the D gene is possibly TRBD1 (5 bases). The CDR3 length is 15 residues. CDR1 and CDR2 from the germline V gene are LNHDA and SQIVND (reference sequence). Trimming pared 6 bases from V and 2 bases from J, leaving 14 bases between. The CDR3 DNA reads TGTGCCAGTAGGGCAGGGAAGGCCTGCAATCAGCCCCAGCATTTT. Its translation: CASRAGKACNQPQHF.

V and J are TRBV6-5 and TRBJ2-2; 7 bases line up with TRBD1. The CDR3 length is 14 residues. The germline V gene encodes CDR1 MNHEY and CDR2 SVGAGI. The ends lost 6 bases at V and 6 bases at J; junction bases unmatched: 7. CDR3 residues: CASSQTGIPGELFF. DNA for the CDR3: TGTGCCAGCAGCCAGACAGGGATTCCCGGGGAGCTGTTTTTT.

This chain uses TRBV30 with TRBJ2-6; D is unresolved. The germline CDR1 and CDR2 sequences are GTSNPN and SVGIG (reference sequence). CDR3 length equals 15 residues. Trimming removed 3 bases at V and 3 bases at J, with 12 bases between. The CDR3 DNA sequence: TGTGCCTGGAGATTAGGGATAGGTGGGGCCAACGTCCTGACTTTC. This gives the protein CAWRLGIGGANVLTF.

The sample holds a few counts of this clone. The chain links TRBV2 to TRBJ2-7, with TRBD1 identical over 9 bases. With V trimmed by 6 bases and J by 6 bases, 12 bases remained unmatched. This CDR3 is 15 amino acids long. Per the germline V gene, CDR1 is SNHLY and CDR2 is FYNNEI. The CDR3 loop reads CASSYPGQGFGEQYF. The CDR3 nucleotides read TGTGCCAGCAGCTACCCGGGACAGGGTTTCGGCGAGCAGTACTTC.

This chain links TRBV7-2 with TRBJ2-5; TRBD1 is a possible D gene (5 bases). The length of the CDR3 is 13 residues. V lost 5 bases, J lost 4 bases, and 11 bases lay in between. The germline CDR1 and CDR2 sequences are SGHTA and FQGNSA. As DNA, the CDR3 is TGTGCCAGCAGCCAGGGAAGCACAGAGACCCAGTACTTC. Its translation: CASSQGSTETQYF. Based on the CDR3 plus reference TRBV7-2 and TRBJ2-5, the full variable domain is GAGVSQSPSNKVTEKGKDVELRCDPISGHTALYWYRQSLGQGLEFLIYFQGNSAPDKSGLPSDRFSAERTGGSVSTLTIQRTQQEDSAVYLCASSQGSTETQYFGPGTRLLVL.

The chain recombines TRBV5-6 with TRBJ2-7; D unresolved. Trimming pared 2 bases from V and 7 bases from J, leaving 7 bases between. CDR1 and CDR2 from the germline V gene are SGHDT and YYEEEE. The CDR3 spans 11 residues. This CDR3 is CASSLVGEQYF. For the CDR3, the DNA is TGTGCCAGCAGCTTAGTAGGGGAGCAGTACTTC.

V usage is TRBV2 and J usage is TRBJ2-7; D possibly corresponds to TRBD1 (5 bases). The CDR3 is 13 amino acids. V lost 6 bases to trimming and J lost 5 bases, with 14 bases between them. The germline V gene has CDR1 SNHLY and CDR2 FYNNEI. The CDR3 protein is CASSATTGDEQYF. CDR3 sequence (DNA): TGTGCCAGCAGCGCAACTACAGGAGACGAGCAGTACTTC.

A few counts support this clone. The chain employs TRBV10-3 and TRBJ2-7; TRBD2 matches at 8 bases. The CDR3 contains 15 residues. Germline lookup yields CDR1 ENHRY and CDR2 SYGVKD. V dropped 4 bases and J dropped 2; count of bases not matched to a gene: 7. This CDR3 reads CAISVGTSIPYEQYF. CDR3 sequence (DNA): TGTGCCATCAGTGTCGGGACTAGTATCCCCTACGAGCAGTACTTC.

A few counts support this clone. This sequence joins TRBV2 and TRBJ2-1; TRBD2 agrees at 9 bases. The CDR3 extends over 15 amino acids. Germline V CDR1 and CDR2: SNHLY, FYNNEI. V was pared by 7 bases and J by 7 bases, with 11 bases of the junction left unmatched. This CDR3 reads CASTLRGGSWNEQFF. The CDR3 DNA sequence: TGTGCCAGCACCCTGCGGGGGGGCTCCTGGAATGAGCAGTTCTTC. Full variable domain (rest looked up from reference TRBV2 and TRBJ2-1): EPEVTQTPSHQVTQMGQEVILRCVPISNHLYFYWYRQILGQKVEFLVSFYNNEISEKSEIFDDQFSVERPDGSNFTLKIRSTKLEDSAMYFCASTLRGGSWNEQFFGPGTRLTVL.